Listed below are T cell receptor beta chains from one sample, sequenced in a study of control samples from healthy donors and cancer patients. TCRdb's copy holds only in-frame clones and misses some; the assay was immunoSEQ multiplex PCR. This table has over 50,000 clones, approximately 94% appearing once. Sample: blood. These TCRs come from a woman younger than 35 in good health. CDR3s include the opening cysteine and the closing phenylalanine or tryptophan. The D gene is left open where the match is weak. Rows may omit the clone size; those that give it use once, few, many or a size class.

D,V,size,J,CDR3,DNA
NA,TRBV5-1,NA,TRBJ1-2,CASSRAGSANYGYTF,TGCGCTAGCAGCCGCGCAGGCAGCGCTAACTATGGCTACACCTTC
NA,TRBV19,NA,TRBJ2-7,CARFPTQDTAGEQYF,TGTGCCAGATTTCCAACCCAGGACACTGCGGGCGAGCAGTACTTC
TRBD1,TRBV5-1,NA,TRBJ1-1,CASSLARGGEDTEAFF,TGCGCCAGCAGCTTGGCCAGGGGGGGTGAGGACACTGAAGCTTTCTTT
TRBD2,TRBV13,NA,TRBJ2-3,CASSEGTSGSDTQYF,TGTGCCAGCAGCGAAGGGACTAGCGGTTCAGATACGCAGTATTTT
NA,TRBV11-2,NA,TRBJ2-1,CASSIAGEQFF,TGTGCCAGCAGCATAGCTGGGGAGCAGTTCTTC
NA,TRBV12-3/TRBV12-4,NA,TRBJ2-2,CASTGNTGELFF,TGTGCCAGCACAGGAAACACCGGGGAGCTGTTTTTT
NA,TRBV7-3,NA,TRBJ2-2,CASSLGHNTGELFF,TGTGCCAGCAGCTTGGGCCATAACACCGGGGAGCTGTTTTTT
TRBD2,TRBV9,NA,TRBJ2-4,CASSVALAGGSNIQYF,TGTGCCAGCAGCGTAGCCCTAGCGGGGGGGTCTAACATTCAGTACTTC
NA,TRBV5-1,few,TRBJ1-2,CASSLDGGAAYGYTF,TGCGCCAGCAGCTTGGATGGGGGGGCGGCCTATGGCTACACCTTC
TRBD1,TRBV16,NA,TRBJ1-1,CASSQLQTGDTEAFF,TGTGCCAGCAGCCAACTTCAGACAGGGGACACTGAAGCTTTCTTT
NA,TRBV6-2/TRBV6-3,NA,TRBJ2-6,CASSYRRAGANVLTF,TGTGCCAGCAGTTATAGGCGCGCTGGGGCCAACGTCCTGACTTTC
NA,TRBV5-8,NA,TRBJ1-4,CASSFGRGNEKLFF,TGTGCCAGCAGCTTCGGCCGGGGGAATGAAAAACTGTTTTTT
NA,TRBV3-1/TRBV3-2,once,TRBJ1-3,CASSQGAGNTIYF,TGTGCCAGCAGCCAAGGGGCCGGAAACACCATATATTTT
NA,TRBV7-9,NA,TRBJ1-4,CASSPTGGGEKLFF,TGTGCCAGCAGCCCGACCGGGGGCGGTGAAAAACTGTTTTTT
NA,TRBV6-5,NA,TRBJ2-2,CASRKGGNTGELFF,TGTGCCAGCCGTAAGGGTGGGAACACCGGGGAGCTGTTTTTT
NA,TRBV2,once,TRBJ1-6,CASSGNSPLHF,TGTGCCAGCAGTGGGAATTCACCCCTCCACTTT
NA,TRBV12-3/TRBV12-4,NA,TRBJ1-5,CASSPLPSAQHF,TGTGCCAGCAGTCCCCTACCTTCGGCCCAGCATTTT
NA,TRBV27,NA,TRBJ1-1,CASSPRGGTMNTEAFF,TGTGCCAGCAGCCCTAGGGGGGGGACCATGAACACTGAAGCTTTCTTT
TRBD1,TRBV19,NA,TRBJ1-1,CASSRGQVNTEAFF,TGTGCCAGTAGTAGGGGACAGGTAAACACTGAAGCTTTCTTT
TRBD2,TRBV5-1,once,TRBJ2-7,CASSPTVPGGYEQYF,TGCGCCAGCAGCCCGACAGTTCCCGGGGGGTACGAGCAGTACTTC
TRBD1,TRBV5-4,NA,TRBJ2-7,CASSWGQNEQYF,TGTGCCAGCAGCTGGGGACAGAACGAGCAGTACTTC
TRBD1,TRBV4-1,NA,TRBJ1-1,CASSPPDRGGTEAFF,TGCGCCAGCAGCCCACCGGACAGGGGTGGGACTGAAGCTTTCTTT
NA,TRBV6-6,once,TRBJ2-2,CASSYGGGELFF,TGTGCCAGCAGTTACGGGGGCGGGGAGCTGTTTTTT
TRBD1,TRBV7-9,NA,TRBJ1-3,CASSWRLLGQGPGNTIYF,TGTGCCAGCAGCTGGAGGCTCCTCGGACAGGGACCTGGAAACACCATATATTTT
TRBD1,TRBV5-1,NA,TRBJ1-1,CASRKTGDEAFF,TGCGCCAGCAGAAAAACAGGGGATGAAGCTTTCTTT
NA,TRBV24-1,NA,TRBJ1-2,CATSDFSTTGSYGYTF,TGTGCCACCAGTGATTTTAGTACGACAGGATCCTATGGCTACACCTTC
NA,TRBV15,NA,TRBJ1-1,CATRTGPGLNTEAFF,TGTGCCACCAGAACCGGACCGGGTTTGAACACTGAAGCTTTCTTT
TRBD1,TRBV27,NA,TRBJ1-2,CASSFRGQSYTF,TGTGCCAGCAGTTTTAGGGGACAGAGCTACACCTTC
NA,TRBV29-1,NA,TRBJ1-1,CSVEIWSVEAFF,TGCAGCGTTGAGATATGGTCGGTTGAAGCTTTCTTT
NA,TRBV18,NA,TRBJ2-3,CASSTRGTDTQYF,TGTGCCAGCTCAACCCGTGGCACAGATACGCAGTATTTT
TRBD1,TRBV6-5,NA,TRBJ1-3,CATTYTGTGGDTIYF,TGTGCCACCACCTATACCGGGACAGGGGGAGACACCATATATTTT
NA,TRBV18,NA,TRBJ1-6,CASSPESYNSPLHF,TGTGCCAGCTCACCAGAGTCCTATAATTCACCCCTCCACTTT
NA,TRBV6-2/TRBV6-3,NA,TRBJ2-2,CASSYSTFRDPNTGELFF,TGTGCCAGCAGTTACTCGACTTTCAGGGACCCGAACACCGGGGAGCTGTTTTTT
NA,TRBV2,NA,TRBJ2-5,CASSVRRYLETQYF,TGTGCCAGCAGTGTACGGAGATACTTGGAGACCCAGTACTTC
NA,TRBV7-9,NA,TRBJ2-5,CASSLVTFQETQYF,TGTGCCAGCAGCTTAGTGACTTTCCAAGAGACCCAGTACTTC
TRBD2,TRBV6-2/TRBV6-3,NA,TRBJ2-7,CASSFGTSGYEQYF,TGTGCCAGCAGCTTTGGGACTAGCGGGTACGAGCAGTACTTC
NA,TRBV5-6,NA,TRBJ2-3,CASSTGSGVRGQYF,TGTGCCAGCAGCACGGGCTCGGGGGTACGCGGCCAGTATTTT
NA,TRBV7-5,once,TRBJ1-6,CARSLALTGKFSYNSPLHF,TGTGCCAGAAGCTTAGCGTTGACAGGGAAGTTCTCCTATAATTCACCCCTCCACTTT